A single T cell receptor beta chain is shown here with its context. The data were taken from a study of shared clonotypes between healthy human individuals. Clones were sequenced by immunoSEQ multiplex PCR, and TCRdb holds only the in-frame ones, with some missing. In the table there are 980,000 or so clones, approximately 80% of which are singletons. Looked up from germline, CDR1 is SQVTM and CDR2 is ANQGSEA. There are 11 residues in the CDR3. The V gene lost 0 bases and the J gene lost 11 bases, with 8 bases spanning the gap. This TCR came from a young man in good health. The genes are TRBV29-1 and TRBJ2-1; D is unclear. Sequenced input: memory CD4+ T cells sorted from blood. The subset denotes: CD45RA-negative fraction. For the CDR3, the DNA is TGCAGCGTTGAAGATCCGAACCAGCAGTTCTTC. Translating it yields CSVEDPNQQFF.